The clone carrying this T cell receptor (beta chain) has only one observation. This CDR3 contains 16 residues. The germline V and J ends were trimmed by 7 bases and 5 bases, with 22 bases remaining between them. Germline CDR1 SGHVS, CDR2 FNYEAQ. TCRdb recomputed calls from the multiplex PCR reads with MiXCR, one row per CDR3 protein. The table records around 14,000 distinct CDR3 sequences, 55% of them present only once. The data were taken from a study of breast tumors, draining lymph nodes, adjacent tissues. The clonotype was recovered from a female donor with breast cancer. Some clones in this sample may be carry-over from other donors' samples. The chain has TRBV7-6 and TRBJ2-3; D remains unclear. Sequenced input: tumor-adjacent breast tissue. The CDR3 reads CASKRFSFSSQDTQYF. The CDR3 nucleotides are TGTGCCAGCAAGAGGTTTAGCTTCTCCTCTCAAGATACGCAGTATTTT. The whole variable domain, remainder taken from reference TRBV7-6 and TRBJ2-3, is GAGVSQSPRYKVTKRGQDVALRCDPISGHVSLYWYRQALGQGPEFLTYFNYEAQQDKSGLPNDRFSAERPEGSISTLTIQRTEQRDSAMYRCASKRFSFSSQDTQYFGPGTRLTVL.